One T cell receptor (beta chain) is described in this entry. The source of the sample is a study of blood T cell repertoires in COVID-19. Study in general: Acute and convalescent COVID-19 samples came from the United States, Italy and Spain.

The CDR3 sequence is 19 residues long. The V gene end was trimmed by 4 bases and the J gene end by 5 bases; junction bases not matched to a gene: 14. Germline lookup yields CDR1 MGHRA and CDR2 YSYEKL. In the original workflow: Estimates of nucleated cell counts were drawn from the amplification of reference gene primers. Only in-frame clones appear in the TCRdb table, and some are missing; sequencing was by immunoSEQ multiplex PCR. V and J calls and clone size are copied from that table; D and trimming were computed from the DNA. The sample lists 120,000 or so clones; approximately 88% were seen once.

The sequence came from a young woman who had recovered from COVID-19. V gene TRBV4-1 combines with J gene TRBJ2-2; 12 bases line up with TRBD1. The specimen was peripheral blood. The DNA of the CDR3 is TGCGCCAGCAGCCTTAGTCCCGGGACAGGGGGCAGGTGGACCGGGGAGCTGTTTTTT. It codes for CASSLSPGTGGRWTGELFF.